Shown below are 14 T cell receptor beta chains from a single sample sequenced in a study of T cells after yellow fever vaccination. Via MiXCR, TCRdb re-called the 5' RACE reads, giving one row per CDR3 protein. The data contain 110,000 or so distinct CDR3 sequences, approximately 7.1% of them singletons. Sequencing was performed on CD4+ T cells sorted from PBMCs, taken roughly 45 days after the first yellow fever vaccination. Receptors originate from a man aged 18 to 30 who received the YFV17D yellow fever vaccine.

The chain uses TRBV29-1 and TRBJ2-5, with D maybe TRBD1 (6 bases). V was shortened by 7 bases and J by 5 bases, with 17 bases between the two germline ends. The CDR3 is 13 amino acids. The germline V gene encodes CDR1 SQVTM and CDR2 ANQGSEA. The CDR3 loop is CSADCRDRETQYF. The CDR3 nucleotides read TGCAGCGCCGACTGCCGCGACAGGGAGACCCAGTACTTC.

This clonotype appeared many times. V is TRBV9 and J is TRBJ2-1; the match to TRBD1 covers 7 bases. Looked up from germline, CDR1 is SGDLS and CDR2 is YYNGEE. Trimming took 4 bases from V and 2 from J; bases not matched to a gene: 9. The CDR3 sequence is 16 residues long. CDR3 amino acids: CASSRSNRGTYNEQFF. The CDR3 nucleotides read TGTGCCAGCAGCCGATCAAACAGGGGCACCTACAATGAGCAGTTCTTC.

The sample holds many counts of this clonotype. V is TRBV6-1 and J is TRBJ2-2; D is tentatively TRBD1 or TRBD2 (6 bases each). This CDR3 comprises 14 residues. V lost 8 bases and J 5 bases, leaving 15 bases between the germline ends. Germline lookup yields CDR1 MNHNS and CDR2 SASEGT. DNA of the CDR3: TGTGCCAGCGGACTAACAGGGTCGACCGGGGAGCTGTTTTTT. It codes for CASGLTGSTGELFF.

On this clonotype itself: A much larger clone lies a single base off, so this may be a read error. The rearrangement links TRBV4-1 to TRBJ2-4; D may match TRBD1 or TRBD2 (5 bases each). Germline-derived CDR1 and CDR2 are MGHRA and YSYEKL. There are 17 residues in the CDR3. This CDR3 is CASGQDQGWGAKNIQYF. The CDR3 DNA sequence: TGCGCCAGCGGCCAAGATCAAGGGTGGGGGGCCAAAAACATTCAGTACTTC.

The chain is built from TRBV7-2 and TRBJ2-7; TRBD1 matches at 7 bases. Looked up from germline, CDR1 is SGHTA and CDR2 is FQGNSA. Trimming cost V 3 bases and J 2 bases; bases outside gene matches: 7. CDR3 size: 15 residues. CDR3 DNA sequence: TGTGCCAGCAGCTTCAACCACAGGGGAACCTACGAGCAGTACTTC. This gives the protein CASSFNHRGTYEQYF.

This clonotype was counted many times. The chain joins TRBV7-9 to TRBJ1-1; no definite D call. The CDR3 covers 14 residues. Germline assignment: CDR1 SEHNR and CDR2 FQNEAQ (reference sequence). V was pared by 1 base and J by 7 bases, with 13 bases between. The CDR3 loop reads CASSLGFRAIEAFF. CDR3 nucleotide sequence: TGTGCCAGCAGCTTAGGATTCCGGGCCATTGAAGCTTTCTTT. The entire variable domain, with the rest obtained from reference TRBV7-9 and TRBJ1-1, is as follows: DTGVSQNPRHKITKRGQNVTFRCDPISEHNRLYWYRQTLGQGPEFLTYFQNEAQLEKSRLLSDRFSAERPKGSFSTLEIQRTEQGDSAMYLCASSLGFRAIEAFFGQGTRLTVV.

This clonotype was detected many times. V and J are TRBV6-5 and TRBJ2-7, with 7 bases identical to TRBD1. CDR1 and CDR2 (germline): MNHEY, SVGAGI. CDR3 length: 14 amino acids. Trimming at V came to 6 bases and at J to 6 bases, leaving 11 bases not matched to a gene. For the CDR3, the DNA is TGTGCCAGCAGCCCGTACAGGGGTCCCGTCGAGCAGTACGTC. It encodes CASSPYRGPVEQYV.

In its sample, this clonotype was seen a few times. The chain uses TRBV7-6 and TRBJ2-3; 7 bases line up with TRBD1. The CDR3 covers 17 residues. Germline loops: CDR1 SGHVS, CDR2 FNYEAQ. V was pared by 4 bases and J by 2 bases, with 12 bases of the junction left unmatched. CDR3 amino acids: CASSSGPPGQPTDTQYF. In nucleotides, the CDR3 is TGTGCCAGCAGCTCTGGACCCCCGGGACAGCCCACAGATACGCAGTATTTT.

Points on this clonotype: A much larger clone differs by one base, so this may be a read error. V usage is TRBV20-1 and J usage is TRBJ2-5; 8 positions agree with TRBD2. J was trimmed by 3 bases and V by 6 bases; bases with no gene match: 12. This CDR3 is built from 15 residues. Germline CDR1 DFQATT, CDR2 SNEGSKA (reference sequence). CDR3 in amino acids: CSATERGTFKETQYF. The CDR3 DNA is TGCAGTGCCACCGAGCGGGGGACCTTTAAAGAGACCCAGTACTTC.

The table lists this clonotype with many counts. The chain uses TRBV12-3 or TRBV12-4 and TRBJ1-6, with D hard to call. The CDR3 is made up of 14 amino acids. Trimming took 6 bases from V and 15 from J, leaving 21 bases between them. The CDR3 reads CASSPKTGPWGLHF. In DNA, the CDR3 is TGTGCCAGCAGCCCCAAAACCGGGCCTTGGGGCCTCCACTTT.

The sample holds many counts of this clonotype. The CDR3 nucleotides read TGTGCCAGCAGCCAAGGGTCCGCTAGCGGGGGGTTAGATACGCAGTATTTT. It encodes CASSQGSASGGLDTQYF. The rearrangement uses TRBV3-1 and TRBJ2-3, with TRBD2 identical over 11 bases. CDR3 size: 17 residues. V lost 1 base, J lost 5 bases, and 8 bases stayed unmatched. CDR1 and CDR2 (germline): LGHDT, YNNKEL (reference sequence).

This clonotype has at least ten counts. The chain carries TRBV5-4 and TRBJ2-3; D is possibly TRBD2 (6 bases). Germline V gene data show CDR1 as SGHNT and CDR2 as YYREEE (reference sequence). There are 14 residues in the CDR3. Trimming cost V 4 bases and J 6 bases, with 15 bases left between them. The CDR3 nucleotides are TGTGCCAGCAGCCATGGGAGGCCCGAGGATACGCAGTATTTT. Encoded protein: CASSHGRPEDTQYF.

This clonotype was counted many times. CDR3 bases: TGTGCCACCAGTGATTCGACAGGGTCAGATACGCAGTATTTT. As protein: CATSDSTGSDTQYF. The V and J genes are TRBV24-1 and TRBJ2-3, with 7 nucleotides matching TRBD1. V lost 2 bases to trimming and J lost 4 bases; unmatched junction nucleotides: 2. CDR3 length equals 14 residues. From germline, CDR1 is KGHDR and CDR2 SFDVKD.

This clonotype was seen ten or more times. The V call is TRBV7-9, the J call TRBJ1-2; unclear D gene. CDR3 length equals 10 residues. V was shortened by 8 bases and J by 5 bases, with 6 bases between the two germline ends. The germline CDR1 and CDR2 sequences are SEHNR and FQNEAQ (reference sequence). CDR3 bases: TGTGCCAGCGACCAGTATGGCTACACCTTC. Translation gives CASDQYGYTF. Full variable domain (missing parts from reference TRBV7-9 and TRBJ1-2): DTGVSQNPRHKITKRGQNVTFRCDPISEHNRLYWYRQTLGQGPEFLTYFQNEAQLEKSRLLSDRFSAERPKGSFSTLEIQRTEQGDSAMYLCASDQYGYTFGSGTRLTVV.